The 31 T cell receptor beta chains given below trace back to one sample, sequenced in a study of T cells in Graves' hyperthyroidism and ophthalmopathy (dated by TCRdb to between 2018 and 2021). The library was produced with multiplex PCR. Instrument used: Illumina HiSeq 2000. The TCR beta CDR3 regions were amplified from RNA transcripts. For the first round of RT-PCR on the TCR CDR3, the HTBI primer set was used together with the Qiagen OneStep RT-PCR kit. Through fastp at Q25 and MiXCR, TCRdb rebuilt clones from the public reads, retaining in-frame beta chains. Rows with one shared CDR3 protein collapse into an entry with the most common genes and DNA. Within this sample are 700,000 or so distinct CDR3 sequences, with about 15% of them counted one time only. Roughly an eighth of the sample belongs to the ten largest clones. The sample was blood. All receptors derive from a woman aged 50 to 60 with Graves' ophthalmopathy.

This chain uses TRBV5-5 with TRBJ2-1, with 9 bases identical to TRBD1. CDR3 length: 15 amino acids. CDR1 is SGHKS and CDR2 is YYEKEE in the germline V gene (reference sequence). Trimming took 3 bases from V and 5 from J; bases not matched to a gene: 6. CDR3 region: CASSYGQGPHNEQFF. The CDR3 DNA reads TGTGCCAGCAGCTATGGACAGGGGCCTCACAATGAGCAGTTCTTC.

This clonotype was recorded many times. V is TRBV7-2 and J is TRBJ1-5, with D perhaps matching TRBD1 (6 bases). With 2 bases removed from V and 4 bases from J, the gap between germline ends came to 12 bases. CDR3 length equals 15 residues. CDR1 and CDR2 from the germline V gene are SGHTA and FQGNSA. The CDR3 loop reads CASSLSGGGNQPQHF. The DNA of the CDR3 is TGTGCCAGCAGCTTATCCGGGGGCGGGAATCAGCCCCAGCATTTT.

This clonotype was counted ten times or more. This chain links TRBV30 with TRBJ1-2; maybe TRBD1 (5 bases). Germline CDR1 reads GTSNPN; CDR2 reads SVGIG (reference sequence). The CDR3 runs to 14 residues. Trimming pared 3 bases from V and 6 bases from J, leaving 17 bases between. The chain's CDR3 is CAWSSYIGGNGYTF. The CDR3 DNA sequence: TGTGCCTGGAGCAGTTATATTGGGGGGAATGGCTACACCTTC.

This clonotype has a count of ten or more. The chain has TRBV18 and TRBJ2-3, with D possibly matching TRBD2 (6 bases). The CDR3 has 14 amino acids. The V end was cut by 3 bases, the J end by 2 bases, with 9 bases between. Germline values: CDR1 KGHSH, CDR2 LQKENI. The chain's CDR3 is CASSPGLHTDTQYF. CDR3 DNA: TGTGCCAGCTCACCGGGACTCCACACAGATACGCAGTATTTT.

At least ten counts were recorded for this clonotype. The CDR3 DNA reads as TGTGCCAGCAGCCAAGATTTGACGGCCTGGTCCGGGGAGCTGTTTTTT. Translation: CASSQDLTAWSGELFF. The rearrangement uses TRBV3-1 and TRBJ2-2; no clear D. V was clipped by 0 bases and J by 6 bases, with 14 bases between them. This CDR3 is built from 16 residues. Germline loops: CDR1 LGHDT, CDR2 YNNKEL (reference sequence). The full variable domain, rest sourced from reference TRBV3-1 and TRBJ2-2, is DTAVSQTPKYLVTQMGNDKSIKCEQNLGHDTMYWYKQDSKKFLKIMFSYNNKELIINETVPNRFSPKSPDKAHLNLHINSLELGDSAVYFCASSQDLTAWSGELFFGEGSRLTVL.

This chain connects TRBV12-3 or TRBV12-4 to TRBJ2-6; D gene uncertain. Between the trimmed V and J ends, which lost 10 bases and 0 bases, there was a span of 13 bases. This CDR3 comprises 15 residues. The CDR3 DNA sequence: TGTGCCACCACCCGGACGACCTCTGGGGCCAACGTCCTGACTTTC. It codes for CATTRTTSGANVLTF.

This clonotype was seen a few times. The rearrangement uses TRBV20-1 and TRBJ2-5; TRBD2 matches at 15 bases. V was clipped by 1 base and J by 4 bases; unmatched bases: 1. CDR3 length equals 15 residues. CDR1 DFQATT and CDR2 SNEGSKA come from the germline V gene (reference sequence). The CDR3 loop is CSARVGLAGGETQYF. CDR3 in DNA: TGCAGTGCTAGAGTGGGACTAGCGGGAGGAGAGACCCAGTACTTC.

This clonotype was observed at least ten times. The V call is TRBV30, the J call TRBJ2-7; 10 bases align to TRBD2. Germline-derived CDR1 and CDR2 are GTSNPN and SVGIG (reference sequence). The CDR3 has 14 amino acids. The V segment lost 4 bases and the J segment 6 bases; nucleotides outside the gene matches: 9. The CDR3 DNA is TGTGCCTGGAATCATCTAGGGACTAGCGCCGAGCAGTACTTC. Encoded protein: CAWNHLGTSAEQYF.

This clonotype appeared many times. The rearrangement links TRBV24-1 to TRBJ2-5, with D perhaps TRBD2 (5 bases). Per the germline V gene, CDR1 is KGHDR and CDR2 is SFDVKD. V lost 4 bases and J lost 5, with 13 bases in between. This CDR3 spans 14 amino acids. CDR3 in DNA: TGTGCCACCAGTGAAGAGGGAAAATCGGAGACCCAGTACTTC. This codes for CATSEEGKSETQYF.

About this clonotype itself: One end of the junction fails to match germline, which may point to a read error. J is TRBJ1-5 and V is TRBV5-1; D may be TRBD1 (6 bases). The CDR3 contains 15 residues. CDR1 and CDR2 (germline): SGHRS, YFSETQ. The DNA for the CDR3 is TGCGCCAGCAGAGAACTGGCAGGGGACAATCAGCCCCGGCATTTT. It translates to CASRELAGDNQPRHF.

Many counts were recorded for this clonotype. The chain recombines TRBV28 with TRBJ2-7; D is ambiguous. In germline, CDR1 is MDHEN, CDR2 SYDVKM. CDR3 size: 15 residues. V was shortened by 5 bases and J by 1 base, with 15 bases between the two germline ends. CDR3 nucleotide sequence: TGTGCCAGCAGTCCCGTTCGGGTCGGTTCCTACGAGCAGTACTTC. This gives the protein CASSPVRVGSYEQYF.

This clonotype showed up just a few times. CDR3 sequence: CASKQGVTGELFF. In DNA form, the CDR3 reads TGTGCCAGCAAACAGGGGGTCACCGGGGAGCTGTTTTTT. The genes are TRBV12-3 or TRBV12-4 and TRBJ2-2, with TRBD1 matching over 8 bases. This CDR3 has 13 residues. V was clipped by 7 bases and J by 4 bases; unmatched bases: 2.

The chain is built from TRBV20-1 and TRBJ1-5; D unclear. The CDR3 is made up of 13 amino acids. Per the germline V gene, CDR1 is DFQATT and CDR2 is SNEGSKA (reference sequence). Between the trimmed V and J ends, which lost 0 bases and 5 bases, there was a span of 8 bases. This CDR3 reads CSARESEYQPQHF. Here the CDR3 DNA reads TGCAGTGCTAGAGAATCAGAATATCAGCCCCAGCATTTT.

This clonotype was counted at least ten times. The chain has TRBV7-3 and TRBJ2-3, with TRBD2 identical over 8 bases. The CDR3 has 18 residues. Germline assignment: CDR1 SGHTA and CDR2 FQGTGA. V trimming: 1 base; J trimming: 0 bases; junction bases outside the gene matches: 9. In nucleotides, the CDR3 is TGTGCCAGCAGCTTAAGGGGCGGGAGGCCCCTTAGCACAGATACGCAGTATTTT. Its translation is CASSLRGGRPLSTDTQYF.

This clonotype was detected only a few times. One end of the junction does not line up with germline, which may come from a read error. The chain combines TRBV7-2 with TRBJ2-7; 7 bases map to TRBD2. Per germline, CDR1 SGHTA and CDR2 FQGNSA. The CDR3 has 14 amino acids. The CDR3 DNA reads TGTGCCAGCAGCTTAGTGGCGGGAGCTTACGAGCAGTGCTTC. Translation gives CASSLVAGAYEQCF.

This clonotype was seen at least ten times. The chain employs TRBV6-2 or TRBV6-3 and TRBJ2-7; TRBD2 matches at 13 bases. Germline-derived CDR1 and CDR2 are MNHEY and SVGEGT. V was clipped by 6 bases and J by 1 base; unmatched bases: 6. The CDR3 spans 16 residues. Here the CDR3 reads CASRRGLAGRSYEQYF. The CDR3 DNA reads as TGTGCCAGCAGGAGGGGACTAGCGGGAAGATCCTACGAGCAGTACTTC.

The rearrangement links TRBV6-2 or TRBV6-3 to TRBJ2-1; unclear D gene. The CDR3 is made up of 14 amino acids. The ends were cut back, 2 bases at V and 2 bases at J, with 7 bases in the middle. Germline CDR1 and CDR2: MNHEY and SVGEGT. The CDR3 sequence: CASSYDNTYNEQFF. In DNA, the CDR3 is TGTGCCAGCAGTTACGACAATACCTACAATGAGCAGTTCTTC.

The J gene is TRBJ1-4, the V gene TRBV28; perhaps TRBD1 as D (5 bases). Per germline, CDR1 MDHEN and CDR2 SYDVKM. V was clipped by 5 bases and J by 3 bases, with 16 bases between them. This CDR3 is built from 16 residues. CDR3 sequence: CASSPLWGGPNEKLFF. The DNA of the CDR3 is TGTGCCAGCAGTCCCCTTTGGGGGGGACCTAATGAAAAACTGTTTTTT.

The CDR3 nucleotides are TGTGCCAGCAGCACACTCCGAGCGGGAGGGGGCAATGAGCAGTTCTTC. Its protein is CASSTLRAGGGNEQFF. This chain joins TRBV7-9 and TRBJ2-1, with TRBD2 matching 10 bases. In germline, CDR1 is SEHNR, CDR2 FQNEAQ (reference sequence). J lost 6 bases, V lost 5 bases, and 10 bases had no gene match. This CDR3 contains 16 residues.

This clonotype was counted many times. The chain carries TRBV28 and TRBJ2-5; 7 bases map to TRBD2. Unmatched junction bases numbered 7, after V lost 7 bases and J lost 5 bases. The CDR3 has 13 residues. CDR1 is MDHEN and CDR2 is SYDVKM in the germline V gene. The CDR3 nucleotides read TGTGCCAGCAATCGGGGGGTGACGGAGACCCAGTACTTC. Residues: CASNRGVTETQYF.

As concerns this clonotype: A much larger clone lies one base from this, so it may be a read error. V gene TRBV7-2 combines with J gene TRBJ2-2; D is perhaps TRBD2 (6 bases). Germline V lookup: CDR1 SGHTA, CDR2 FQGNSA. Trimming removed 1 base from V and 5 bases from J, with 11 bases in between. The CDR3 runs to 15 residues. The CDR3 DNA follows: TGTGCCAGCAGCTTAGAGTTTAGCGGAACCGGGGAGCTGTTTTTT. Amino acids: CASSLEFSGTGELFF.

This clonotype showed up many times. The rearrangement joins TRBV4-3 to TRBJ2-7; 11 positions agree with TRBD2. CDR3 length: 13 residues. The junction had 1 base not matched to a gene; V was cut back by 3 bases and J by 6 bases. The germline V gene has CDR1 LGHNA and CDR2 YSLEER. CDR3 sequence: CASSHGLAGEQYF. CDR3 sequence (DNA): TGCGCCAGCAGCCACGGACTAGCGGGCGAGCAGTACTTC.

This clonotype has at least ten counts. The chain couples TRBV28 to TRBJ1-1, with D unresolved. The CDR3 loop spans 11 amino acids. Deletions cut 5 bases from V and 7 bases from J, with 8 bases between. Germline V CDR1 and CDR2: MDHEN, SYDVKM. CDR3 nucleotide sequence: TGTGCCAGCAGTCGGGCGGGTGAAGCTTTCTTT. Translated: CASSRAGEAFF.

This clonotype was seen at least ten times. The chain employs TRBV5-1 and TRBJ2-1; 7 positions match TRBD1. V lost 3 bases to trimming and J lost 6 bases; unmatched junction nucleotides: 6. The CDR3 spans 14 residues. The germline CDR1 and CDR2 sequences are SGHRS and YFSETQ. CDR3 amino acids: CASSSQTGSNEQFF. CDR3 sequence (DNA): TGCGCCAGCAGCTCCCAGACAGGGAGCAATGAGCAGTTCTTC.

This clonotype was counted only a few times. The chain carries TRBV24-1 and TRBJ2-1; TRBD2 agrees at 8 bases. The junction had 9 bases not matched to a gene; V was cut back by 1 base and J by 2 bases. CDR1 is KGHDR and CDR2 is SFDVKD in the germline V gene. The CDR3 consists of 18 residues. Here the CDR3 DNA reads TGTGCCACCAGTGATTTTGGAGACCCGGGACTAGCCTACAATGAGCAGTTCTTC. Translating it yields CATSDFGDPGLAYNEQFF.

The chain recombines TRBV20-1 with TRBJ1-5; unclear D gene. CDR1 is DFQATT, CDR2 SNEGSKA, per germline (reference sequence). Trimming removed 6 bases at V and 4 bases at J, with 28 bases between. This CDR3 contains 18 residues. Here the CDR3 DNA reads TGCAGTGCCATAGGCCCCAAGAATACGAGGCAGATAAATCAGCCCCAGCATTTT. Amino acids: CSAIGPKNTRQINQPQHF.

In this sample, this clonotype turned up many times. The chain joins TRBV12-3 or TRBV12-4 to TRBJ2-3; 11 bases match TRBD2. Trimming removed 6 bases from V and 7 bases from J; junction bases left unmatched: 12. The CDR3 totals 16 residues. The CDR3 region has the DNA TGTGCCAGCAGCCCTACTACTAGCGGGAGAGGAAATACGCAGTATTTT. It is translated as CASSPTTSGRGNTQYF.

This clonotype was seen many times. This chain uses TRBV3-1 with TRBJ1-4; 9 bases fit TRBD1. The germline V gene encodes CDR1 LGHDT and CDR2 YNNKEL (reference sequence). V lost 2 bases, J lost 7 bases, and 5 bases stayed unmatched. The CDR3 spans 15 residues. Here the CDR3 reads CASSQTGTGTEKLFF. CDR3 nucleotide sequence: TGTGCCAGCAGCCAAACCGGGACAGGGACTGAAAAACTGTTTTTT.

The chain is built from TRBV5-1 and TRBJ1-6, with 7 bases matching TRBD1. V lost 7 bases and J lost 2; bases outside the gene matches: 3. This CDR3 is 14 amino acids long. Germline CDR1 and CDR2: SGHRS and YFSETQ. CDR3 DNA: TGCGCCAGCGGGGACAGCGCCTATAATTCACCCCTCCACTTT. Its translation is CASGDSAYNSPLHF. The full variable domain, completed using reference TRBV5-1 and TRBJ1-6, is KAGVTQTPRYLIKTRGQQVTLSCSPISGHRSVSWYQQTPGQGLQFLFEYFSETQRNKGNFPGRFSGRQFSNSRSEMNVSTLELGDSALYLCASGDSAYNSPLHFGNGTRLTVT.

This chain uses TRBV5-1 with TRBJ1-4, with D perhaps matching TRBD1 (5 bases). With 5 bases removed from V and 3 bases from J, the gap between germline ends came to 14 bases. Germline V CDR1 and CDR2: SGHRS, YFSETQ. CDR3 length: 15 amino acids. The CDR3 DNA is TGCGCCAGCAGTCGTCGCAGGGAGCCTAATGAAAAACTGTTTTTT. Translating it yields CASSRRREPNEKLFF.

There are many counts of this clonotype. The rearrangement uses TRBV5-1 and TRBJ1-5; 7 bases align to TRBD1. V lost 4 bases and J lost 6; bases outside the gene matches: 10. The CDR3 totals 15 residues. Germline assignment: CDR1 SGHRS and CDR2 YFSETQ. The CDR3 DNA sequence: TGCGCCAGCAGCGTGACAGGGTTGGTAGGTCAGCCCCAGCATTTT. Its protein is CASSVTGLVGQPQHF. The variable domain in full, completed from reference TRBV5-1 and TRBJ1-5, reads KAGVTQTPRYLIKTRGQQVTLSCSPISGHRSVSWYQQTPGQGLQFLFEYFSETQRNKGNFPGRFSGRQFSNSRSEMNVSTLELGDSALYLCASSVTGLVGQPQHFGDGTRLSIL.